The 5 T cell receptor beta chains in this list originate from one sample, sequenced in a study of lymphopenia after photon versus proton radiotherapy. Method: immunoSEQ multiplex PCR; TCRdb's copy keeps in-frame clones and lacks some. The sample records about 24,000 clones, roughly 80% being singletons. The sample here was peripheral blood, taken from a patient treated with photon-based radiotherapy. The receptors come from a middle-aged man with gastric cancer.

This rearrangement joins TRBV15 to TRBJ1-4; TRBD1 aligns across 7 bases. V lost 3 bases, J lost 7 bases, and 8 bases stayed unmatched. CDR1 is LNHNV, CDR2 YYDKDF, per germline (reference sequence). This CDR3 region has 15 residues. In DNA form, the CDR3 reads TGTGCCACCAGCAGGAAGGGGGCGTCTGGTGAAAAACTGTTTTTT. Translation: CATSRKGASGEKLFF.

This clone was recorded only once. This chain links TRBV7-2 with TRBJ1-1; 7 bases align to TRBD1. J was trimmed by 7 bases and V by 6 bases; bases with no gene match: 8. The germline V gene has CDR1 SGHTA and CDR2 FQGNSA. There are 13 residues in the CDR3. The CDR3 nucleotides read TGTGCCAGCAGGAGGGACAGTTTACTTGAAGCTTTCTTT. Protein: CASRRDSLLEAFF.

The chain joins TRBV5-4 to TRBJ2-3, with D perhaps matching TRBD2 (5 bases). Trimming stripped 4 bases from V and 1 base from J, with 10 bases between. Germline lookup yields CDR1 SGHNT and CDR2 YYREEE (reference sequence). The CDR3 runs 14 residues. CDR3 residues: CASSVDFGTDTQYF. Here the CDR3 DNA reads TGTGCCAGCAGCGTGGACTTCGGCACAGATACGCAGTATTTT.

CDR3 loop: CASRSGDTGELFF. The CDR3 DNA reads as TGTGCCAGCAGAAGCGGGGACACCGGGGAGCTGTTTTTT. J is TRBJ2-2 and V is TRBV7-6; 7 bases line up with TRBD2. V lost 6 bases, J lost 3 bases, and 1 base stayed unmatched. Germline V gene sequence: CDR1 SGHVS, CDR2 FNYEAQ. The CDR3 totals 13 residues.

This clone was counted once. This rearrangement joins TRBV7-6 to TRBJ2-6; 8 bases are shared with TRBD1. The CDR3 is 17 residues long. Germline-derived CDR1 and CDR2 are SGHVS and FNYEAQ. The V segment lost 4 bases and the J segment 3 bases; nucleotides outside the gene matches: 8. The CDR3, as DNA: TGTGCCAGCAGCTCAGGACAGGGATTAGGTGGGGCCAACGTCCTGACTTTC. Residues: CASSSGQGLGGANVLTF.